Each of the 28 T cell receptor beta chains below was sequenced from the same sample in a study of blood T cell repertoires in COVID-19. Profiling relied on immunoSEQ multiplex PCR, and the TCRdb table lists in-frame clones only, not all of them. The table records around 210,000 clones, almost 90% of them present only once. The sequenced sample consisted of peripheral blood. The receptors stem from a man younger than 35 with active or convalescent COVID-19.

J is TRBJ1-5 and V is TRBV25-1, with 7 bases fitting TRBD1. J gave up 4 bases and V 5 bases, and 5 bases lay outside the gene matches. Germline values: CDR1 MGHDK, CDR2 SYGVNS. The CDR3 has 14 residues. The CDR3 loop reads CASSRAGGNQPQHF. The DNA of the CDR3 is TGTGCCAGCAGTCGGGCAGGGGGGAATCAGCCCCAGCATTTT.

The chain carries TRBV25-1 and TRBJ1-6; TRBD1 is a possible D gene (5 bases). CDR1 and CDR2 from the germline V gene are MGHDK and SYGVNS. With 9 bases removed from V and 1 base from J, the gap between germline ends came to 16 bases. The CDR3 spans 16 residues. CDR3 sequence reads: CASRSPQGSYNSPLHF. The CDR3 DNA is TGTGCCAGTAGATCCCCCCAGGGATCCTATAATTCACCCCTCCACTTT.

The CDR3 nucleotides are TGCGCCAGCCCGCCGGGACAGGGCAATTCACCCCTCCACTTT. This codes for CASPPGQGNSPLHF. This chain connects TRBV5-1 to TRBJ1-6, with 9 nucleotides matching TRBD1. V was pared by 7 bases and J by 7 bases, with 6 bases of the junction left unmatched. The CDR3 loop spans 14 amino acids. Germline assignment: CDR1 SGHRS and CDR2 YFSETQ.

This clone was found a few times. This chain uses TRBV28 with TRBJ1-1; possibly TRBD1 for D (5 bases). The V and J ends lost 1 base and 10 bases respectively, with 16 bases between them. Germline V lookup: CDR1 MDHEN, CDR2 SYDVKM. The CDR3 has 14 residues. CDR3 DNA: TGTGCCAGCAGTTTATTGGGGCAGGTCGCAACAGCTTTCTTT. Its translation is CASSLLGQVATAFF.

This clone has a single count. J is TRBJ2-7 and V is TRBV14; possibly TRBD1 for D (5 bases). The CDR3 is made up of 12 amino acids. The germline gives CDR1 SGHDN, CDR2 FVKESK. V shed 3 bases and J shed 6 bases, with 9 bases lying between them. CDR3 region: CASSQPGSEQYF. CDR3 bases: TGTGCCAGCAGCCAGCCAGGGTCCGAGCAGTACTTC.

V and J are TRBV6-5 and TRBJ2-7; TRBD1 agrees at 10 bases. Germline assignment: CDR1 MNHEY and CDR2 SVGAGI. CDR3 length: 15 amino acids. V shed 6 bases and J 6 bases; nucleotides not matched to a gene: 11. The CDR3 here is CASSLRGTGVGEQYF. In DNA, the CDR3 is TGTGCCAGCAGCCTGAGGGGGACAGGGGTGGGCGAGCAGTACTTC.

This clone occurred once. The chain combines TRBV14 with TRBJ1-1; D is perhaps TRBD1 (5 bases). V lost 5 bases, J lost 2 bases, and 18 bases lay in between. CDR1 is SGHDN and CDR2 is FVKESK in the germline V gene. This CDR3 spans 16 amino acids. CDR3 sequence reads: CASSGQGTLSNTEAFF. CDR3 sequence (DNA): TGTGCCAGCAGCGGGCAGGGAACCTTATCTAACACTGAAGCTTTCTTT.

The J gene is TRBJ2-2, the V gene TRBV19; D unresolved. Germline CDR1 is LNHDA and CDR2 is SQIVND (reference sequence). Trimming took off 4 bases at V and 4 bases at J, with 10 bases between the two ends. The CDR3 sequence is 14 residues long. The CDR3 DNA reads as TGTGCCAGTAGTAGGGCCCCCCTCACCGGGGAGCTGTTTTTT. Translated: CASSRAPLTGELFF.

The V call is TRBV3-1 (or the pseudogene TRBV3-2), the J call TRBJ1-1, with D perhaps matching TRBD1 (6 bases). This CDR3 comprises 13 residues. Germline V gene data show CDR1 as LGHDT and CDR2 as YNNKEL (reference sequence). The ends were cut back, 1 base at V and 7 bases at J, with 10 bases in the middle. In DNA, the CDR3 is TGTGCCAGCAGCCAAGCGACAGGCCTTGAAGCTTTCTTT. Translated: CASSQATGLEAFF.

The chain combines TRBV19 with TRBJ1-5; D gene ambiguous. The V gene's germline CDR1 is LNHDA and CDR2 SQIVND (reference sequence). The V gene lost 7 bases and the J gene lost 0 bases, with 13 bases spanning the gap. The CDR3 runs 15 residues. CDR3 sequence (DNA): TGTGCCAGTAATCAATTGGGCACTAGCAATCAGCCCCAGCATTTT. This translates into CASNQLGTSNQPQHF.

The gene calls are TRBV5-1 and TRBJ2-1; a possible D gene is TRBD2 (6 bases). This CDR3 comprises 16 residues. Trimming took 0 bases from V and 7 from J, leaving 17 bases between them. Looked up from germline, CDR1 is SGHRS and CDR2 is YFSETQ. The CDR3 loop reads CASSLGGRELLNEQFF. In nucleotides, the CDR3 is TGCGCCAGCAGCTTGGGCGGCCGGGAGCTTTTGAATGAGCAGTTCTTC.

The genes are TRBV21-1 and TRBJ1-5. TRBV21-1 is shown as a pseudogene. The CDR3 covers 14 residues. The CDR3 loop is CASSKVPPNQPQHF. The CDR3 region has the DNA TGTGCCAGCAGCAAAGTTCCCCCGAATCAGCCCCAGCATTTT.

The chain links TRBV29-1 to TRBJ1-5, with 7 positions matching TRBD1. Germline V CDR1 and CDR2: SQVTM, ANQGSEA. The CDR3 sequence is 16 residues long. The trim removed 4 bases at V and 0 bases at J, leaving 9 bases unmatched. The CDR3 sequence: CSVALGTANSNQPQHF. Here the CDR3 DNA reads TGCAGCGTTGCCCTTGGGACAGCAAATAGCAATCAGCCCCAGCATTTT.

The chain is built from TRBV7-2 and TRBJ1-1; D is ambiguous. This CDR3 has 16 amino acids. Germline V gene data show CDR1 as SGHTA and CDR2 as FQGNSA. V was clipped by 0 bases and J by 1 base, with 12 bases between them. The CDR3 is CASSLAPMAGNTEAFF. The DNA for the CDR3 is TGTGCCAGCAGCTTAGCCCCAATGGCAGGGAACACTGAAGCTTTCTTT.

This rearrangement joins TRBV25-1 to TRBJ2-7, with D maybe TRBD1 (6 bases). V shed 4 bases and J shed 0 bases, with 16 bases lying between them. Germline V gives CDR1 MGHDK, CDR2 SYGVNS. The CDR3 length is 16 residues. CDR3 amino acids: CASSGETGASSYEQYF. The CDR3 bases are TGTGCCAGCAGTGGTGAGACAGGCGCCAGCTCCTACGAGCAGTACTTC.

This chain uses TRBV11-3 with TRBJ2-1; 8 nucleotides line up with TRBD2. Germline CDR1 SGHNT, CDR2 YENEEA. The CDR3 spans 16 residues. Trimming took 5 bases from V and 6 from J; bases not matched to a gene: 12. The CDR3 sequence: CASSIRGTGGPNEQFF. CDR3 in DNA: TGTGCCAGCAGCATACGGGGGACGGGAGGGCCCAATGAGCAGTTCTTC.

The rearrangement links TRBV24-1 to TRBJ1-5; TRBD1 is a possible D gene (5 bases). Per the germline V gene, CDR1 is KGHDR and CDR2 is SFDVKD. This CDR3 region has 14 residues. V lost 6 bases and J lost 9, with 17 bases in between. The CDR3 nucleotides are TGTGCCACCAGTTTAACAGGCCAGTTCTGGCCCCAGCATTTT. It codes for CATSLTGQFWPQHF.

In regard to this clone: Compared with germline, one end of the junction differs, possibly owing to a read error. The chain links TRBV7-7 to TRBJ2-5; D is possibly TRBD2 (6 bases). Germline V gives CDR1 SSHAT, CDR2 FNYEAQ (reference sequence). This CDR3 comprises 15 residues. CDR3 region: CASSSLGGDQETQYF. The CDR3 nucleotides read TGTGCTAGCAGCTCCCTTGGCGGGGACCAAGAGACCCAGTACTTC.

This clone has only a few counts. This chain links TRBV6-4 with TRBJ1-2; D uncertain. Trimming removed 0 bases at V and 6 bases at J, with 14 bases between. The CDR3 is 15 residues long. Germline assignment: CDR1 MRHNA and CDR2 SNTAGT. CDR3 residues: CASSDSRRGADGYTF. The DNA for the CDR3 is TGTGCCAGCAGTGACTCGAGGCGGGGAGCAGATGGCTACACCTTC.

This sequence joins TRBV28 and TRBJ2-1; 7 nucleotides align to TRBD1. Germline loops: CDR1 MDHEN, CDR2 SYDVKM. J was trimmed by 2 bases and V by 9 bases; bases with no gene match: 10. This CDR3 is built from 15 residues. The CDR3 region is CASALGDSPYNEQFF. The CDR3 bases are TGTGCCAGTGCGTTGGGGGACAGCCCCTACAATGAGCAGTTCTTC.

The chain has TRBV30 and TRBJ2-6; possibly TRBD1 for D (6 bases). The CDR3 covers 16 residues. The germline CDR1 and CDR2 sequences are GTSNPN and SVGIG (reference sequence). V was pared by 3 bases and J by 0 bases, with 12 bases between. The CDR3 DNA follows: TGTGCCTGGAGCCAGGGGTCTAGCTCTGGGGCCAACGTCCTGACTTTC. Translation gives CAWSQGSSSGANVLTF.

The table lists this clone with a few counts. V and J are TRBV28 and TRBJ1-2; 7 bases fit TRBD1. Germline V gene data show CDR1 as MDHEN and CDR2 as SYDVKM. CDR3 length: 18 residues. The ends lost 6 bases at V and 1 base at J; junction bases unmatched: 17. The CDR3 reads CASSLPRTRGNFNYGYTF. Here the CDR3 DNA reads TGTGCCAGCAGCCTTCCAAGAACCAGGGGGAATTTTAACTATGGCTACACCTTC.

The V and J genes are TRBV5-1 and TRBJ1-6; 10 bases fit TRBD1. Unmatched junction bases numbered 11, after V lost 4 bases and J lost 10 bases. Germline values: CDR1 SGHRS, CDR2 YFSETQ. This CDR3 spans 16 amino acids. CDR3 protein: CASSRTGQGFESPLHF. CDR3 DNA sequence: TGCGCCAGCAGCCGGACGGGACAGGGGTTTGAATCACCCCTCCACTTT. The full variable domain, with the rest looked up from reference TRBV5-1 and TRBJ1-6, is KAGVTQTPRYLIKTRGQQVTLSCSPISGHRSVSWYQQTPGQGLQFLFEYFSETQRNKGNFPGRFSGRQFSNSRSEMNVSTLELGDSALYLCASSRTGQGFESPLHFGNGTRLTVT.

This clone was recorded a few times. The V gene is TRBV27, the J gene TRBJ2-1, with 7 bases identical to TRBD2. J lost 5 bases, V lost 7 bases, and 8 bases had no gene match. CDR1 and CDR2 (germline): MNHEY, SMNVEV (reference sequence). The CDR3 covers 14 residues. The chain's CDR3 is CASNIAGANNEQFF. CDR3 in DNA: TGTGCCAGCAACATAGCGGGCGCCAACAATGAGCAGTTCTTC.

The chain combines TRBV25-1 with TRBJ2-1; D possibly corresponds to TRBD2 (12 bases). Trimming pared 6 bases from V and 7 bases from J, leaving 28 bases between. This CDR3 has 18 residues. Germline CDR1 is MGHDK and CDR2 is SYGVNS. This chain's CDR3 is CASSPDRGRLAGGNEQFF. CDR3 nucleotide sequence: TGTGCCAGCAGCCCGGACAGGGGGCGGCTAGCGGGAGGGAATGAGCAGTTCTTC. The variable domain in full, completed from reference TRBV25-1 and TRBJ2-1, reads EADIYQTPRYLVIGTGKKITLECSQTMGHDKMYWYQQDPGMELHLIHYSYGVNSTEKGDLSSESTVSRIRTEHFPLTLESARPSHTSQYLCASSPDRGRLAGGNEQFFGPGTRLTVL.

This sequence joins TRBV6-4 and TRBJ1-2; D is unclear. The V gene's germline CDR1 is MRHNA and CDR2 SNTAGT. This CDR3 contains 14 residues. Trimming cost V 6 bases and J 2 bases, with 13 bases left between them. CDR3 DNA: TGTGCCAGCAGCCCCGGTGGCGGCAACTATGGCTACACCTTC. The encoded protein is CASSPGGGNYGYTF.

The V and J genes are TRBV30 and TRBJ1-1, with TRBD1 matching over 8 bases. The CDR3 length is 14 residues. Germline V gene data show CDR1 as GTSNPN and CDR2 as SVGIG (reference sequence). J was trimmed by 1 base and V by 1 base; bases with no gene match: 2. CDR3 in DNA: TGTGCCTGGAGTGGAGGGACAGGGAACACTGAAGCTTTCTTT. It yields the protein CAWSGGTGNTEAFF.

This chain links TRBV30 with TRBJ2-5, with 7 nucleotides matching TRBD2. V shed 1 base and J 5 bases; nucleotides not matched to a gene: 7. Germline V CDR1 and CDR2: GTSNPN, SVGIG (reference sequence). The CDR3 contains 14 residues. CDR3 coding DNA: TGTGCCTGGAGTGGGACTAGGACTTTGGAGACCCAGTACTTC. Residues: CAWSGTRTLETQYF.